This entry lists 9 T cell receptor beta chains sequenced from one sample in a study of response to subunit inactivated influenza vaccine. In TCRdb, the RT-PCR reads were re-called with MiXCR into one record per CDR3 protein. Among around 490,000 distinct CDR3 sequences, 6% to 9% were seen once, and the ten largest hold about an eighth. The material sequenced was PBMCs from blood, taken about 23 months after vaccination. The receptors shown here come from a man aged 50 to 69 who received an inactivated influenza vaccine.

This clonotype was recorded many times. V is TRBV6-5 and J is TRBJ1-2, with a tentative D call TRBD1 (5 bases). Germline V gene data show CDR1 as MNHEY and CDR2 as SVGAGI. Trimming removed 9 bases at V and 4 bases at J, with 12 bases between. The CDR3 has 12 amino acids. As DNA, the CDR3 is TGTGCCAGTGCGGACAAACCCTATGGCTACACCTTC. Its translation is CASADKPYGYTF.

This clonotype has more than one count but fewer than ten. This chain uses TRBV7-8 with TRBJ2-3; 10 nucleotides line up with TRBD1. The germline gives CDR1 SGHVS, CDR2 FQNEAQ. This CDR3 contains 18 residues. V lost 2 bases and J lost 3; bases outside the gene matches: 11. CDR3 bases: TGTGCCAGCAGCTTAATGTCCCGGACAGGGGGTGGGACAGATACGCAGTATTTT. This codes for CASSLMSRTGGGTDTQYF.

This clonotype was picked up many times. The chain combines TRBV7-2 with TRBJ2-7, with D tentatively TRBD2 (5 bases). The V end lost 3 bases, the J end lost 5 bases, and 17 bases lay between the germline ends. The CDR3 has 15 amino acids. Germline V gene sequence: CDR1 SGHTA, CDR2 FQGNSA. The DNA of the CDR3 is TGTGCCAGCAGCTTGGCCAGCGGTAGTAGTAACGAGCAGTACTTC. Translated: CASSLASGSSNEQYF.

The V gene is TRBV27, the J gene TRBJ2-7; D is possibly TRBD1 (7 bases). This CDR3 comprises 14 residues. Trimming cost V 0 bases and J 6 bases, with 12 bases left between them. Germline loops: CDR1 MNHEY, CDR2 SMNVEV (reference sequence). The CDR3 loop reads CASSLSRDSFEQYF. The CDR3 region has the DNA TGTGCCAGCAGTTTATCGCGGGACAGCTTCGAGCAGTACTTC.

Ten or more counts support this clonotype. The chain is built from TRBV5-1 and TRBJ2-5; D could derive from TRBD1 or TRBD2 (5 bases each). Germline loops: CDR1 SGHRS, CDR2 YFSETQ. With 2 bases removed from V and 4 bases from J, the gap between germline ends came to 15 bases. CDR3 length: 15 amino acids. The CDR3 loop reads CASSFRGRRGETQYF. As DNA, the CDR3 is TGCGCCAGCAGCTTTAGGGGACGACGCGGAGAGACCCAGTACTTC. Complete variable domain (other parts from reference TRBV5-1 and TRBJ2-5): KAGVTQTPRYLIKTRGQQVTLSCSPISGHRSVSWYQQTPGQGLQFLFEYFSETQRNKGNFPGRFSGRQFSNSRSEMNVSTLELGDSALYLCASSFRGRRGETQYFGPGTRLLVL.

The chain couples TRBV6-1 to TRBJ2-7; D remains ambiguous. The CDR3 spans 12 residues. Between the trimmed V and J ends, which lost 2 bases and 4 bases, there was a span of 6 bases. CDR1 is MNHNS and CDR2 is SASEGT in the germline V gene. CDR3 DNA: TGTGCCAGCAGTGAACTCGCTTACGAGCAGTACTTC. Translating gives CASSELAYEQYF.

This clonotype showed up many times. This chain links TRBV12-3 or TRBV12-4 with TRBJ2-7; 9 bases fit TRBD1. CDR3 length equals 14 residues. Trimming cost V 5 bases and J 5 bases; bases outside gene matches: 7. CDR3: CASSTGQGLNEQYF. The CDR3 bases are TGTGCCAGCAGTACGGGACAGGGTCTTAACGAGCAGTACTTC.

This clonotype was counted ten times or more. V is TRBV5-1 and J is TRBJ2-7; D gene ambiguous. From germline, CDR1 is SGHRS and CDR2 YFSETQ. The CDR3 extends over 12 amino acids. Trimming pared 4 bases from V and 4 bases from J, leaving 9 bases between. CDR3 coding DNA: TGCGCCAGCAGCCCTGACGGGTACGAGCAGTACTTC. This encodes CASSPDGYEQYF.

In this sample, this clonotype turned up many times. This sequence joins TRBV11-2 and TRBJ2-3; D perhaps matches TRBD1 (6 bases). V was cut by 6 bases and J by 1 base, with 14 bases left in between. The CDR3 extends over 15 amino acids. Germline V lookup: CDR1 SGHAT, CDR2 FQNNGV. The CDR3 reads CASSFSRTGTDTQYF. CDR3 bases: TGTGCCAGCAGTTTCTCTCGGACAGGCACAGATACGCAGTATTTT.